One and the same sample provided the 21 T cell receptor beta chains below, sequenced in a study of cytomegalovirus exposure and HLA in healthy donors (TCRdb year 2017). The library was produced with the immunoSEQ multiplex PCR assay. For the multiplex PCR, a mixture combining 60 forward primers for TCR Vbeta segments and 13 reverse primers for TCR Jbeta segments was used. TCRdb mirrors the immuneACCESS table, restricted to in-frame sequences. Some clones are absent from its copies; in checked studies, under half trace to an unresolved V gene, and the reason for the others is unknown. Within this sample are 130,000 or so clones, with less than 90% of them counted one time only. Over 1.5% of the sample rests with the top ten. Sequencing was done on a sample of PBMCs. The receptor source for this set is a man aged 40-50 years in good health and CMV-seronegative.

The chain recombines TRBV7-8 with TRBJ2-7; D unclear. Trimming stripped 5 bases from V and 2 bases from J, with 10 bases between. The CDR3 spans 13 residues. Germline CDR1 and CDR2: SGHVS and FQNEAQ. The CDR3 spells CASSPSAPYEQYF. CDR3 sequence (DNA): TGTGCCAGCAGCCCCTCCGCGCCCTACGAGCAGTACTTC.

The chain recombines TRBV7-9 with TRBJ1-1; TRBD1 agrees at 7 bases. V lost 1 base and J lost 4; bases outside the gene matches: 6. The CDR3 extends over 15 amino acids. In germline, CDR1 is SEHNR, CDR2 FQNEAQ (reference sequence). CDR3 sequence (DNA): TGTGCCAGCAGCTTAGAGGACAGGTTGATCACTGAAGCTTTCTTT. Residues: CASSLEDRLITEAFF.

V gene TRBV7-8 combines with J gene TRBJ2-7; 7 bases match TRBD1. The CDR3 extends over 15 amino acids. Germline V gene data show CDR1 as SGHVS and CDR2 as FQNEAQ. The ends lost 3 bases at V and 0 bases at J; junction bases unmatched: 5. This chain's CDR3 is CASSLDRSSSYEQYF. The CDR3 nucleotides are TGTGCCAGCAGCTTGGACAGGAGTAGCTCCTACGAGCAGTACTTC.

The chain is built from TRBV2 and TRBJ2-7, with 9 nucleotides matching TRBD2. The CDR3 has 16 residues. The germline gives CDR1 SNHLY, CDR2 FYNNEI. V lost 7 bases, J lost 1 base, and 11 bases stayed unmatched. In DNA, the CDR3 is TGTGCCAGCAAATCGGGACTAGCTCTTAGTTCCTACGAGCAGTACTTC. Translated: CASKSGLALSSYEQYF.

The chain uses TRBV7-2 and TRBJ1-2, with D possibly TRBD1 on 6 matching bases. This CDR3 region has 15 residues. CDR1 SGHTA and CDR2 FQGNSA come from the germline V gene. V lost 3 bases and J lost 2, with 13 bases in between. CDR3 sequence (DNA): TGTGCCAGCAGCTTCCGGGGGGGGGCGAACTATGGCTACACCTTC. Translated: CASSFRGGANYGYTF. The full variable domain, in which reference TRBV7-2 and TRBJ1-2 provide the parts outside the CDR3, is GAGVSQSPSNKVTEKGKDVELRCDPISGHTALYWYRQSLGQGLEFLIYFQGNSAPDKSGLPSDRFSAERTGGSVSTLTIQRTQQEDSAVYLCASSFRGGANYGYTFGSGTRLTVV.

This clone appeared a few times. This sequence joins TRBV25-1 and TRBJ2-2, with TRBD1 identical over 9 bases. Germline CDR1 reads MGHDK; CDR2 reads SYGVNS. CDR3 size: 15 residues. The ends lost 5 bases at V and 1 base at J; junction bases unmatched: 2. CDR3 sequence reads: CASSTGGWNTGELFF. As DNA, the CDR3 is TGTGCCAGCAGTACAGGGGGCTGGAACACCGGGGAGCTGTTTTTT.

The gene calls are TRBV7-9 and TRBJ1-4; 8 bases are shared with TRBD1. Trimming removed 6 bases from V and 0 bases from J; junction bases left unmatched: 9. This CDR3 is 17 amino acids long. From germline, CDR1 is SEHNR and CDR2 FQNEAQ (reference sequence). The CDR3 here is CASRTSDRGATNEKLFF. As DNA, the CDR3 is TGTGCCAGCAGGACCTCCGACAGGGGAGCAACTAATGAAAAACTGTTTTTT.

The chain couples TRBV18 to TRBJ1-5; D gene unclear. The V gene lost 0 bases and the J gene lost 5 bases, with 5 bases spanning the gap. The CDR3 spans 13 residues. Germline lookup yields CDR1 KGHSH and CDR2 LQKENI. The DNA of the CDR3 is TGTGCCAGCTCACCACCAGGAGATCAGCCCCAGCATTTT. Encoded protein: CASSPPGDQPQHF.

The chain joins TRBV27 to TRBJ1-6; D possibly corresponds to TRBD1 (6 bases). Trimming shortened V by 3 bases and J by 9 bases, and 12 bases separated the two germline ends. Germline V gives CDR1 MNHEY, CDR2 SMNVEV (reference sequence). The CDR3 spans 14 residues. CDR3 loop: CASSFGGAFSPLHF. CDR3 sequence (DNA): TGTGCCAGCAGTTTCGGGGGGGCCTTTTCACCCCTCCACTTT.

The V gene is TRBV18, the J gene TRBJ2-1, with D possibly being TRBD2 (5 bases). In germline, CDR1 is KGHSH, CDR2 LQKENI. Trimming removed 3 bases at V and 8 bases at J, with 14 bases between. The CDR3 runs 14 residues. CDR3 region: CASSPREGRDEQFF. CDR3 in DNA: TGTGCCAGCTCACCTCGTGAGGGTAGGGATGAGCAGTTCTTC. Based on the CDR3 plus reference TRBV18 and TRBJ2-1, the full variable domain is NAGVMQNPRHLVRRRGQEARLRCSPMKGHSHVYWYRQLPEEGLKFMVYLQKENIIDESGMPKERFSAEFPKEGPSILRIQQVVRGDSAAYFCASSPREGRDEQFFGPGTRLTVL.

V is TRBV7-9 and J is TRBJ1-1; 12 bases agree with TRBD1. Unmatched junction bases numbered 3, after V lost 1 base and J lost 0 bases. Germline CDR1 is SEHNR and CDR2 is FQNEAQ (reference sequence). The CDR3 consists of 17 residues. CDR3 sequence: CASSLGDRGRMNTEAFF. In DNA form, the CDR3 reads TGTGCCAGCAGCTTAGGGGACAGGGGGCGCATGAACACTGAAGCTTTCTTT.

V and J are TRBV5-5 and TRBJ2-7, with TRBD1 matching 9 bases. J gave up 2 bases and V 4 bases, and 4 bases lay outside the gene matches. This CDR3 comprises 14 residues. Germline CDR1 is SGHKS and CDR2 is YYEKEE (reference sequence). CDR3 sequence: CASSAGTGPYEQYF. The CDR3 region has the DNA TGTGCCAGCAGCGCCGGGACAGGGCCCTACGAGCAGTACTTC.

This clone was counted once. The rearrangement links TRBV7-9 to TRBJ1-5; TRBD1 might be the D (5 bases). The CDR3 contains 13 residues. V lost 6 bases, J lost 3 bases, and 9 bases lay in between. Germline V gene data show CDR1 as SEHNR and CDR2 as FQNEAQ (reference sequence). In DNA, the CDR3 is TGTGCCAGCAGTAGGGACTACAATCAGCCCCAGCATTTT. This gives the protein CASSRDYNQPQHF.

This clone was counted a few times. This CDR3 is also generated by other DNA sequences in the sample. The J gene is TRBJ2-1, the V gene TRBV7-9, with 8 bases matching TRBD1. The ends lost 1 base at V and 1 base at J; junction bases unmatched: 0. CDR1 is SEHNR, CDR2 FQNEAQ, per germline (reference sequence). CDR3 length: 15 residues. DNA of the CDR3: TGTGCCAGCAGCTTAGGACAGGGGTCCTACAATGAGCAGTTCTTC. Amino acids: CASSLGQGSYNEQFF.

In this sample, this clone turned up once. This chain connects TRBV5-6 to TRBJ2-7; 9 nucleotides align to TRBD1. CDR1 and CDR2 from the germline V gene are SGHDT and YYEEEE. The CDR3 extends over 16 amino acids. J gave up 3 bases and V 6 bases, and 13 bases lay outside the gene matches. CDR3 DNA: TGTGCCAGCACCCGTTCGATCGGGACAGGGAACTACGAGCAGTACTTC. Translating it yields CASTRSIGTGNYEQYF.

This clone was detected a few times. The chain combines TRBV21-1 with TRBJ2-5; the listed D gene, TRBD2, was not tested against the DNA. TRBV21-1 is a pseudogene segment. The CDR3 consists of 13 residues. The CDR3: CASRLAGQETQYF. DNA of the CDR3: TGTGCCAGCAGGTTAGCGGGGCAAGAGACCCAGTACTTC.

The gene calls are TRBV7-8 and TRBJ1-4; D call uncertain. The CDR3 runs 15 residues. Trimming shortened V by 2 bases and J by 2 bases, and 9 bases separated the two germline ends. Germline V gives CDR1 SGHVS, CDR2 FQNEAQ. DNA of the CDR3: TGTGCCAGCAGCTTAATGAGGGCCACTAATGAAAAACTGTTTTTT. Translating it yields CASSLMRATNEKLFF.

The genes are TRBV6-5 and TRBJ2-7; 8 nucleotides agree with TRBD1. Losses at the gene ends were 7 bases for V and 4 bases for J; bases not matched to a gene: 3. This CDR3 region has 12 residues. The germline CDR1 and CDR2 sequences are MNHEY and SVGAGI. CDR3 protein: CASKRQGYEQYF. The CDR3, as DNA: TGTGCCAGCAAGAGACAGGGGTACGAGCAGTACTTC.

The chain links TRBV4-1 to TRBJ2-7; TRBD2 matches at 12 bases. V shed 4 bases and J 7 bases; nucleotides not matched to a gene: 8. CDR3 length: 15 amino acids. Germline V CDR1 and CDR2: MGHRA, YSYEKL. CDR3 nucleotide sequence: TGCGCCAGCAGCCGCCCTAGCGGGAGGGTTATGGAGCAGTACTTC. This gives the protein CASSRPSGRVMEQYF.

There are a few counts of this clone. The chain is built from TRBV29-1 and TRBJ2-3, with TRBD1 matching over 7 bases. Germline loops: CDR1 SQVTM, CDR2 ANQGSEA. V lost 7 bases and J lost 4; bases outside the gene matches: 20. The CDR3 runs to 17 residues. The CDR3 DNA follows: TGCAGCGCTGTGGGGATCCCCGGGACAGACCCGTCAGATACGCAGTATTTT. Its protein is CSAVGIPGTDPSDTQYF.

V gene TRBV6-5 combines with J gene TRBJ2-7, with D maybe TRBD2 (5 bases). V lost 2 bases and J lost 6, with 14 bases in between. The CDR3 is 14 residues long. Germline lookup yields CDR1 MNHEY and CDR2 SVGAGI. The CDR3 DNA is TGTGCCAGCAGTTACACTAGGTTGAAGGGCGAGCAGTACTTC. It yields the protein CASSYTRLKGEQYF.